The 30 T cell receptor beta chains below were found in one sample sequenced in a study of T-cell reconstitution after alpha-beta-depleted transplantation in children. TCRbeta library preparation incorporated unique molecular identifiers. Each CDR3 protein gets one entry after TCRdb re-called the PCR reads with MiXCR. The table records a few hundred thousand distinct CDR3 sequences, 13% of them present only once. Specimen: PBMCs, mostly from graft donor cells, collected 360 days after TCRalphabeta/CD19-depleted stem cell transplant. The receptor source for this set is a male patient between 5 and 17 years old who had a stem cell transplant for acute myeloid leukemia, so the T cells may come from the graft donor.

This clonotype was counted only a few times. The J gene is TRBJ2-5, the V gene TRBV11-1; 8 bases are shared with TRBD1. This CDR3 has 16 residues. Germline-derived CDR1 and CDR2 are SGHAT and FQDESV (reference sequence). The V and J ends lost 4 bases and 4 bases, in that order; junction bases with no gene match: 11. The CDR3, as DNA: TGTGCCAGCAGCTCCTGGACAGGGAGTAAATTAGAGACCCAGTACTTC. Protein sequence: CASSSWTGSKLETQYF. Full variable domain (remainder filled in from reference TRBV11-1 and TRBJ2-5): EAEVAQSPRYKITEKSQAVAFWCDPISGHATLYWYRQILGQGPELLVQFQDESVVDDSQLPKDRFSAERLKGVDSTLKIQPAELGDSAMYLCASSSWTGSKLETQYFGPGTRLLVL.

This clonotype was seen a few times. This chain joins TRBV9 and TRBJ2-1, with 13 bases fitting TRBD2. Germline assignment: CDR1 SGDLS and CDR2 YYNGEE. V shed 2 bases and J 9 bases; nucleotides not matched to a gene: 8. This CDR3 comprises 16 residues. The CDR3 region has the DNA TGTGCCAGCAGCGTTAGCGGACTAGCGGGAGTAAGTGAGCAGTTCTTC. This translates into CASSVSGLAGVSEQFF.

This clonotype has only a few counts. The V gene is TRBV5-1, the J gene TRBJ2-7, with D perhaps matching TRBD2 (6 bases). V was shortened by 0 bases and J by 1 base, with 11 bases between the two germline ends. This CDR3 spans 15 amino acids. Germline V CDR1 and CDR2: SGHRS, YFSETQ. CDR3 protein: CASSLGLATSYEQYF. The CDR3 bases are TGCGCCAGCAGCTTGGGGCTAGCGACTTCCTACGAGCAGTACTTC.

This clonotype was counted only a few times. The chain carries TRBV5-1 and TRBJ1-6; no clear D. Trimming pared 0 bases from V and 12 bases from J, leaving 7 bases between. The CDR3 extends over 12 amino acids. Germline V gene data show CDR1 as SGHRS and CDR2 as YFSETQ. The CDR3 here is CASSLEFGPLHF. The CDR3 DNA reads as TGCGCCAGCAGCTTGGAGTTTGGACCCCTCCACTTT.

This clonotype has only a few counts. J is TRBJ2-5 and V is TRBV12-3 or TRBV12-4, with D perhaps matching TRBD2 (6 bases). Trimming took off 4 bases at V and 2 bases at J, with 14 bases between the two ends. There are 15 residues in the CDR3. CDR3 DNA sequence: TGTGCCAGCAGTTGGGGCGGGGCAGCACAAGAGACCCAGTACTTC. Encoded protein: CASSWGGAAQETQYF.

This clonotype was seen only a few times. The chain joins TRBV20-1 to TRBJ2-1; TRBD2 aligns across 13 bases. With 0 bases clipped from V and 3 bases from J, the junction kept 8 bases outside the gene matches. The germline V gene encodes CDR1 DFQATT and CDR2 SNEGSKA (reference sequence). The CDR3 loop spans 18 amino acids. In DNA, the CDR3 is TGCAGTGCTAGAGATTTTTCGACTAGCGGGAGGAGCTACAATGAGCAGTTCTTC. Translating it yields CSARDFSTSGRSYNEQFF.

The chain has TRBV20-1 and TRBJ2-7, with a possible D match to TRBD2 (5 bases). CDR3 size: 12 residues. Germline V gene lookup returns CDR1 DFQATT and CDR2 SNEGSKA (reference sequence). The ends were cut back, 6 bases at V and 4 bases at J, with 13 bases in the middle. The CDR3 DNA is TGCAGTGCCCCCCTCGAGGGATACGAGCAGTACTTC. Translating gives CSAPLEGYEQYF.

This clonotype was picked up many times. The V gene is TRBV6-2 or TRBV6-3, the J gene TRBJ1-5; 8 bases fit TRBD1. The CDR3 is 13 amino acids. Looked up from germline, CDR1 is MNHEY and CDR2 is SVGEGT. Trimming removed 6 bases from V and 6 bases from J; junction bases left unmatched: 4. DNA of the CDR3: TGTGCCAGCAGCCCAGGGGGCAGTCAGCCCCAGCATTTT. Amino acids: CASSPGGSQPQHF.

This clonotype showed up just a few times. The chain uses TRBV7-9 and TRBJ2-7; 9 bases match TRBD1. Germline V CDR1 and CDR2: SEHNR, FQNEAQ (reference sequence). V lost 5 bases to trimming and J lost 6 bases; unmatched junction nucleotides: 8. CDR3 size: 14 residues. CDR3 in DNA: TGTGCCAGCAGCACGCCCGGGACAGGGACCGAGCAGTACTTC. This encodes CASSTPGTGTEQYF.

The genes are TRBV6-5 and TRBJ1-1; 9 bases are a match to TRBD1. The CDR3 covers 16 residues. Germline trimming cut 2 bases from V and 4 bases from J; bases unmatched to any gene: 8. Germline lookup yields CDR1 MNHEY and CDR2 SVGAGI. This chain's CDR3 is CASSYGTGGGITEAFF. As DNA, the CDR3 is TGTGCCAGCAGTTACGGAACAGGGGGCGGGATCACTGAAGCTTTCTTT.

This clonotype occurred a few times. The chain couples TRBV20-1 to TRBJ1-1, with D maybe TRBD1 (5 bases). The V gene lost 3 bases and the J gene lost 4 bases, with 9 bases spanning the gap. The germline CDR1 and CDR2 sequences are DFQATT and SNEGSKA (reference sequence). The CDR3 extends over 12 amino acids. The CDR3 coding sequence is TGCAGTGCTAGTAGGGGAGGCACTGAAGCTTTCTTT. It codes for CSASRGGTEAFF.

In this sample, this clonotype turned up many times. This rearrangement joins TRBV5-1 to TRBJ2-7; 10 bases agree with TRBD1. V lost 0 bases and J lost 5; bases outside the gene matches: 11. Germline V gene lookup returns CDR1 SGHRS and CDR2 YFSETQ. The CDR3 extends over 17 amino acids. The CDR3 spells CASSLAYPGTGVNEQYF. DNA of the CDR3: TGCGCCAGCAGCTTGGCCTACCCGGGGACAGGGGTGAACGAGCAGTACTTC.

The J gene is TRBJ2-3, the V gene TRBV5-6; no clear D. The CDR3 loop spans 16 amino acids. Germline V lookup: CDR1 SGHDT, CDR2 YYEEEE. V was cut by 4 bases and J by 0 bases, with 15 bases left in between. The CDR3 here is CASSPQQILSTDTQYF. The CDR3, as DNA: TGTGCCAGCAGCCCTCAGCAAATATTAAGCACAGATACGCAGTATTTT. Full variable domain (outside the CDR3, taken from reference TRBV5-6 and TRBJ2-3): DAGVTQSPTHLIKTRGQQVTLRCSPKSGHDTVSWYQQALGQGPQFIFQYYEEEERQRGNFPDRFSGHQFPNYSSELNVNALLLGDSALYLCASSPQQILSTDTQYFGPGTRLTVL.

This chain joins TRBV4-1 and TRBJ2-1, with TRBD2 identical over 7 bases. J gave up 15 bases and V 1 base, and 6 bases lay outside the gene matches. The CDR3 loop spans 12 amino acids. CDR1 is MGHRA and CDR2 is YSYEKL in the germline V gene. In DNA form, the CDR3 reads TGCGCCAGCAGCCAAGGTGGGCGGGAGTGGTTCTTC. It yields the protein CASSQGGREWFF.

This clonotype was detected a few times. This rearrangement joins TRBV20-1 to TRBJ1-1, with 7 nucleotides matching TRBD1. The CDR3 has 14 residues. Germline V CDR1 and CDR2: DFQATT, SNEGSKA (reference sequence). The trim removed 3 bases at V and 1 base at J, leaving 5 bases unmatched. For the CDR3, the DNA is TGCAGTGCTAGGGGCGGGACAGCGAACACTGAAGCTTTCTTT. This gives the protein CSARGGTANTEAFF.

The rearrangement joins TRBV3-1 to TRBJ2-7, with TRBD2 matching over 10 bases. The CDR3 has 14 residues. CDR1 and CDR2 from the germline V gene are LGHDT and YNNKEL (reference sequence). Losses at the gene ends were 6 bases for V and 0 bases for J; bases not matched to a gene: 2. The CDR3 nucleotides are TGTGCCAGCAGACTAGCGGGGACCTCCTACGAGCAGTACTTC. Protein sequence: CASRLAGTSYEQYF.

The J gene is TRBJ2-3, the V gene TRBV15; 8 bases fit TRBD1. The CDR3 sequence is 16 residues long. Germline V gene lookup returns CDR1 LNHNV and CDR2 YYDKDF (reference sequence). J gave up 3 bases and V 1 base, and 6 bases lay outside the gene matches. CDR3 in DNA: TGTGCCACCAGCAGAGGCAGGGGGCGCGAGACAGATACGCAGTATTTT. It is translated as CATSRGRGRETDTQYF.

This clonotype was observed a few times. J is TRBJ2-1 and V is TRBV7-8, with a tentative D call TRBD1 (5 bases). There are 15 residues in the CDR3. V was cut by 3 bases and J by 0 bases, with 9 bases left in between. The V gene's germline CDR1 is SGHVS and CDR2 FQNEAQ. The CDR3 nucleotides are TGTGCCAGCAGCTTTTGGGGCCTCTCCTACAATGAGCAGTTCTTC. Translating it yields CASSFWGLSYNEQFF.

The chain couples TRBV12-3 or TRBV12-4 to TRBJ1-1, with D hard to call. Trimming removed 8 bases from V and 10 bases from J, with 20 bases in between. This CDR3 comprises 13 residues. CDR3 in DNA: TGTGCCAGCGGTTCAGTTGGAGAAGGGATAGCTTTCTTT. Amino acid sequence: CASGSVGEGIAFF.

This clonotype was found many times. The rearrangement uses TRBV12-3 or TRBV12-4 and TRBJ2-4; 9 bases line up with TRBD1. The ends lost 6 bases at V and 7 bases at J; junction bases unmatched: 7. This CDR3 is built from 14 residues. The CDR3 reads CASSMYGTGNIQYF. The DNA of the CDR3 is TGTGCCAGCAGCATGTACGGGACAGGGAACATTCAGTACTTC.

With regard to this clonotype: Germline and junction disagree at one end, which may indicate a read error. This rearrangement joins TRBV24-1 to TRBJ2-5; D is perhaps TRBD2 (5 bases). Germline lookup yields CDR1 KGHDR and CDR2 SFDVKD. This CDR3 spans 15 amino acids. CDR3 DNA: TGTGCCGCCAGTGATTTGTTGAGGGCCCAAGAGACCCAGTACTTC. Translated, it gives CAASDLLRAQETQYF.

This clonotype occurred many times. The V call is TRBV19, the J call TRBJ1-5; D not resolved. From germline, CDR1 is LNHDA and CDR2 SQIVND (reference sequence). The V end lost 3 bases, the J end lost 1 base, and 7 bases lay between the germline ends. CDR3 size: 14 residues. The CDR3 region has the DNA TGTGCCAGTAGTATTAAAGGAAGCAATCAGCCCCAGCATTTT. Translated: CASSIKGSNQPQHF.

This clonotype was recorded only once. The genes are TRBV12-5 and TRBJ2-7; tentatively, D is TRBD2 (6 bases). The germline V and J ends were trimmed by 2 bases and 6 bases, with 17 bases remaining between them. Per the germline V gene, CDR1 is LGHNT and CDR2 is FRNRAP. The CDR3 covers 15 residues. CDR3 sequence: CASGLSGGPGGEQYF. As DNA, the CDR3 is TGTGCTAGTGGTTTGAGTGGAGGGCCCGGTGGCGAGCAGTACTTC.

The V call is TRBV12-3 or TRBV12-4, the J call TRBJ2-7; D ambiguous. The CDR3 is 13 residues long. The germline V and J ends were trimmed by 6 bases and 2 bases, with 11 bases remaining between them. The CDR3 region has the DNA TGTGCCAGCAGCCCTTTGGCGACCTACGAGCAGTACTTC. Translated, it gives CASSPLATYEQYF.

This clonotype was seen only a few times. The rearrangement joins TRBV20-1 to TRBJ2-5; D not resolved. The germline V gene has CDR1 DFQATT and CDR2 SNEGSKA (reference sequence). The germline V and J ends were trimmed by 0 bases and 7 bases, with 12 bases remaining between them. CDR3 length equals 13 residues. The CDR3 DNA is TGCAGTGCTAGAGAAGGAGCACCATGGACCCAGTACTTC. As protein: CSAREGAPWTQYF.

This clonotype was observed many times. The rearrangement joins TRBV28 to TRBJ2-2; D possibly corresponds to TRBD1 (6 bases). The germline V gene has CDR1 MDHEN and CDR2 SYDVKM. V dropped 6 bases and J dropped 4 bases, with 12 bases sitting between them. The CDR3 loop spans 14 amino acids. The CDR3 DNA reads as TGTGCCAGCAGGTGGGGACAAGCCACCGGGGAGCTGTTTTTT. Encoded protein: CASRWGQATGELFF.

V is TRBV27 and J is TRBJ2-7, with D perhaps given as TRBD1 or TRBD2 (5 bases each). The length of the CDR3 is 16 residues. CDR1 and CDR2 from the germline V gene are MNHEY and SMNVEV (reference sequence). V lost 5 bases and J lost 0, with 17 bases in between. The CDR3: CASSPQEVGVSYEQYF. The CDR3 DNA sequence: TGTGCCAGCAGTCCTCAGGAGGTGGGGGTCTCCTACGAGCAGTACTTC.

The rearrangement uses TRBV19 and TRBJ2-7, with 11 bases matching TRBD1. This CDR3 is 17 amino acids long. Germline-derived CDR1 and CDR2 are LNHDA and SQIVND (reference sequence). V lost 5 bases to trimming and J lost 6 bases; unmatched junction nucleotides: 15. CDR3 protein: CASSPNIPGTGGFEQYF. In DNA form, the CDR3 reads TGTGCCAGTAGTCCAAACATTCCCGGGACAGGGGGTTTCGAGCAGTACTTC.

In its sample, this clonotype was seen a few times. The chain joins TRBV7-2 to TRBJ2-2; D remains unclear. Trimming removed 7 bases from V and 6 bases from J, with 6 bases in between. Germline CDR1 reads SGHTA; CDR2 reads FQGNSA. The CDR3 covers 11 residues. CDR3 in DNA: TGTGCCAGCACTTACTCCGGGGAGCTGTTTTTT. Amino acids: CASTYSGELFF. Combining the CDR3 with reference TRBV7-2 and TRBJ2-2 gives the whole variable domain GAGVSQSPSNKVTEKGKDVELRCDPISGHTALYWYRQSLGQGLEFLIYFQGNSAPDKSGLPSDRFSAERTGGSVSTLTIQRTQQEDSAVYLCASTYSGELFFGEGSRLTVL.

The rearrangement links TRBV15 to TRBJ2-1; D may match TRBD1 or TRBD2 (5 bases each). Between the trimmed V and J ends, which lost 0 bases and 4 bases, there was a span of 22 bases. In germline, CDR1 is LNHNV, CDR2 YYDKDF (reference sequence). There are 19 residues in the CDR3. The CDR3: CATSRDFRFDRDRYNEQFF. For the CDR3, the DNA is TGTGCCACCAGCAGAGATTTCAGATTCGATCGGGACCGATACAATGAGCAGTTCTTC.